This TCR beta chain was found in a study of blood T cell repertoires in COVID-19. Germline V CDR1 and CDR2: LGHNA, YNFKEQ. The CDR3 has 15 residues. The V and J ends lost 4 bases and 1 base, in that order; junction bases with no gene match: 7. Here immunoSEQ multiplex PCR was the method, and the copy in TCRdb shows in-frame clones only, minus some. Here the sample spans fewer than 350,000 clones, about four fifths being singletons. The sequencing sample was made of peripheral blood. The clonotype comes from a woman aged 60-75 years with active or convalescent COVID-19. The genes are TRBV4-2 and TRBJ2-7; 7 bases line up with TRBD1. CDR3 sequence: CASSLTGQESYEQYF. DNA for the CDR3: TGTGCCAGCAGCCTGACCGGACAGGAGTCCTACGAGCAGTACTTC.